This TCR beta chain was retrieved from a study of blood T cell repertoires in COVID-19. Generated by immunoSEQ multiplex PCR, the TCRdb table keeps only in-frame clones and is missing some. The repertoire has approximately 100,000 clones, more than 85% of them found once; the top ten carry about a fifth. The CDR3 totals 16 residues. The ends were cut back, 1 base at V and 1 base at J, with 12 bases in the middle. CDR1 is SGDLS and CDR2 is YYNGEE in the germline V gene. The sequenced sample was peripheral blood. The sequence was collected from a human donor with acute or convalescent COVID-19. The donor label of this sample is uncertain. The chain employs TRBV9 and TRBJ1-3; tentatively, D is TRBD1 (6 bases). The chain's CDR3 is CASSVYWGRSGNTIYF. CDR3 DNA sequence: TGTGCCAGCAGCGTATACTGGGGGCGATCTGGAAACACCATATATTTT.